The 7 T cell receptor beta chains below all came from one sample that was sequenced in a study of naive and memory T cell subsets. The beta constant-region primer was an equimolar mix of two oligonucleotides covering TRBC1 and TRBC2. Nested alpha and beta constant-region primers with the SP2 primer drove four PCR rounds on ligated cDNA. TCRdb reprocessed the UMI-ligation and nested PCR reads with MiXCR, giving one entry per CDR3 protein. Of 120,000 or so distinct CDR3 sequences in the sample, approximately 37% were seen once. Sequenced sample: central memory CD4+ T cells from blood. These receptors all stem from a human donor in good health.

The sample holds a few counts of this clonotype. V is TRBV7-2 and J is TRBJ2-4; the D gene is possibly TRBD1 (5 bases). Deletions cut 8 bases from V and 0 bases from J, with 14 bases between. The CDR3 runs to 15 residues. Per the germline V gene, CDR1 is SGHTA and CDR2 is FQGNSA. The CDR3 loop is CASGAEGLAKNIQYF. The CDR3 coding sequence is TGTGCCAGCGGGGCAGAAGGGCTAGCCAAAAACATTCAGTACTTC.

This clonotype was observed many times. Here the CDR3 DNA reads TGTGCCAGCAGCCAAGATTACTTGGAAACCACAGATACGCAGTATTTT. Amino acids: CASSQDYLETTDTQYF. The rearrangement joins TRBV14 to TRBJ2-3, with no clear D. V was trimmed by 0 bases and J by 2 bases, leaving 12 bases between them. CDR1 is SGHDN, CDR2 FVKESK, per germline. CDR3 length: 16 residues.

In this sample, this clonotype turned up a few times. The CDR3 DNA reads TGTGCCAGCAGTCCAAGTCGCATAGCGGGACAGTTCTTC. As protein: CASSPSRIAGQFF. The V call is TRBV28, the J call TRBJ2-1; 8 bases are a match to TRBD2. Germline-derived CDR1 and CDR2 are MDHEN and SYDVKM. Trimming took 5 bases from V and 13 from J; bases not matched to a gene: 10. CDR3 length: 13 residues.

The chain uses TRBV6-2 or TRBV6-3 and TRBJ2-3; 8 bases are shared with TRBD2. With 6 bases clipped from V and 6 bases from J, the junction kept 17 bases outside the gene matches. Germline CDR1 and CDR2: MNHEY and SVGEGT. The CDR3 length is 17 residues. CDR3 protein: CASSPPWAGGRGDTQYF. DNA for the CDR3: TGTGCCAGCAGCCCGCCGTGGGCGGGAGGACGCGGGGATACGCAGTATTTT.

The genes are TRBV7-8 and TRBJ2-3, with a possible D match to TRBD2 (5 bases). Per the germline V gene, CDR1 is SGHVS and CDR2 is FQNEAQ. V gave up 1 base and J gave up 0 bases, with 11 bases separating them. This CDR3 comprises 16 residues. Here the CDR3 DNA reads TGTGCCAGCAGCTTAGATTTGCGCGGGAGCACAGATACGCAGTATTTT. Residues: CASSLDLRGSTDTQYF.

The rearrangement uses TRBV20-1 and TRBJ2-1; TRBD1 or TRBD2 may be the D gene (5 bases each). The germline CDR1 and CDR2 sequences are DFQATT and SNEGSKA (reference sequence). V was trimmed by 2 bases and J by 5 bases, leaving 10 bases between them. The CDR3 runs to 13 residues. CDR3 in amino acids: CSARRDGNNEQFF. CDR3 nucleotide sequence: TGCAGTGCTAGAAGGGACGGAAACAATGAGCAGTTCTTC.

The chain links TRBV29-1 to TRBJ1-1; a weak D match, TRBD1 (6 bases). Germline loops: CDR1 SQVTM, CDR2 ANQGSEA. The length of the CDR3 is 13 residues. V shed 4 bases and J shed 0 bases, with 9 bases lying between them. Here the CDR3 reads CSVGTGMNTEAFF. CDR3 nucleotide sequence: TGCAGCGTTGGAACAGGGATGAACACTGAAGCTTTCTTT.